This TCR beta chain stems from a study of cytomegalovirus exposure and HLA in healthy donors. Findings and caveats of the study: Immune exposure information available was restricted to CMV serostatus.

In regard to this clone: What it binds is unknown.

The PCR employed 60 Vbeta primers together with 13 Jbeta primers. Clones were sequenced by immunoSEQ multiplex PCR, and TCRdb holds only the in-frame ones, with some missing. The sample yields about 57,000 clones, 65% to 90% seen once. Germline trimming cut 0 bases from V and 0 bases from J; bases unmatched to any gene: 8. CDR1 is SGHVS and CDR2 is FQNEAQ in the germline V gene. The CDR3 is 18 residues long. The rearrangement joins TRBV7-8 to TRBJ2-3, with 8 bases identical to TRBD2. This TCR came from a man aged 30-40 years in good health and CMV-seronegative. The specimen was PBMCs. The CDR3 sequence is CASSLALLSGKSTDTQYF. The CDR3 DNA sequence: TGTGCCAGCAGCTTAGCCCTCCTTAGCGGGAAGAGCACAGATACGCAGTATTTT.